These T cell receptor beta chains were read from a single sample in a study of T-cell memory formation after mild COVID-19. Using its own MiXCR run on the 5' RACE reads, TCRdb lists one record per CDR3 protein. The table shows around 310,000 distinct CDR3 sequences, with roughly 20% occurring only once. The sequenced sample was PBMCs or a T cell subset sorted from them (not recorded which). The receptors originated from a man aged 18 to 35 who had mild COVID-19 (a few samples of this study predate the infection). Cell type and time point are not known. Both conserved end residues are part of each CDR3. Size tells how often a clone was seen (once, few, many) or the class of an expanded clone, and some rows leave it out.

CDR3: CASSIGNNEQFF; V: TRBV19; size: few; J: TRBJ2-1
CDR3: CASSYRARVPDTQYF; V: TRBV6-5; size: .; J: TRBJ2-3
CDR3: CASGGGGSRNTIYF; V: TRBV7-2; size: .; J: TRBJ1-3
CDR3: CSALRLDFQDTQYF; V: TRBV20-1; size: .; J: TRBJ2-3
CDR3: CASSLGTSGEAFF; V: TRBV5-1; size: .; J: TRBJ1-1
CDR3: CASSDRTAHGTQYF; V: TRBV6-5; size: .; J: TRBJ2-5
CDR3: CAIRAGGRPDTQYF; V: TRBV2; size: few; J: TRBJ2-3
CDR3: CASSLGAGYNEQFF; V: TRBV7-9; size: .; J: TRBJ2-1
CDR3: CASTPPAGNEQYF; V: TRBV6-2/TRBV6-3; size: .; J: TRBJ2-7
CDR3: CASSYSRQGSLHGNTGELFF; V: TRBV6-7; size: few; J: TRBJ2-2
CDR3: CASSQRTGDNEQFF; V: TRBV4-3; size: .; J: TRBJ2-1
CDR3: CASSLRVMDMANEQFF; V: TRBV5-1; size: .; J: TRBJ2-1
CDR3: CASSQQGGLSYNEQFF; V: TRBV4-3; size: many; J: TRBJ2-1
CDR3: CSASGQGGTDTQYF; V: TRBV20-1; size: many; J: TRBJ2-3
CDR3: CASSVGEGADGYTF; V: TRBV9; size: few; J: TRBJ1-2
CDR3: CSARDPPMRETQYF; V: TRBV20-1; size: .; J: TRBJ2-5
CDR3: CASSPDRGVQPQHF; V: TRBV5-1; size: many; J: TRBJ1-5
CDR3: CASSSQGATNTEAFF; V: TRBV7-2; size: few; J: TRBJ1-1
CDR3: CATTQRGFRGETQYF; V: TRBV24-1; size: few; J: TRBJ2-5
CDR3: CASSPPSGDSHGYTF; V: TRBV18; size: few; J: TRBJ1-2
CDR3: CASSRPPYNEQFF; V: TRBV4-3; size: few; J: TRBJ2-1
CDR3: CASSTGGVAGGLNNEQFF; V: TRBV5-1; size: .; J: TRBJ2-1
CDR3: CASSRAGHTEAFF; V: TRBV4-1; size: few; J: TRBJ1-1
CDR3: CASSYDRSDNEQFF; V: TRBV6-2/TRBV6-3; size: few; J: TRBJ2-1
CDR3: CASSLVGEAFF; V: TRBV28; size: few; J: TRBJ1-1
CDR3: CASSTRWIAGAPIQETQYF; V: TRBV12-3/TRBV12-4; size: .; J: TRBJ2-5
CDR3: CSARVSSGGAGEQFF; V: TRBV20-1; size: many; J: TRBJ2-1
CDR3: CASWGEETQYF; V: TRBV6-1; size: once; J: TRBJ2-5
CDR3: CASSFGDEQYF; V: TRBV7-9; size: few; J: TRBJ2-7
CDR3: CASTIGLAATDTQYF; V: TRBV5-4; size: few; J: TRBJ2-3
CDR3: CASSQDLVSHYEQYF; V: TRBV4-3; size: .; J: TRBJ2-7
CDR3: CASSVIGPDTQYF; V: TRBV9; size: few; J: TRBJ2-3
CDR3: CASSLMGEPQETQYF; V: TRBV5-1; size: .; J: TRBJ2-5
CDR3: CASSQRGGRRAEAFF; V: TRBV7-2; size: many; J: TRBJ1-1
CDR3: CSARELAGGISTDTQYF; V: TRBV20-1; size: few; J: TRBJ2-3
CDR3: CASNTDTQYF; V: TRBV12-3/TRBV12-4; size: .; J: TRBJ2-3
CDR3: CASRVGLAYRSPLHF; V: TRBV27; size: .; J: TRBJ1-6
CDR3: CASAPGTAYGYTF; V: TRBV12-3/TRBV12-4; size: .; J: TRBJ1-2
CDR3: CASSLGDRARGYTF; V: TRBV7-9; size: many; J: TRBJ1-2
CDR3: CASSLSSGSSTDTQYF; V: TRBV27; size: few; J: TRBJ2-3
CDR3: CASSKRGNEQFF; V: TRBV7-3; size: few; J: TRBJ2-1
CDR3: CASSGQEVNEQYF; V: TRBV6-2/TRBV6-3; size: .; J: TRBJ2-7
CDR3: CASSKKLSGASSGNTIYF; V: TRBV21-1; size: .; J: TRBJ1-3
CDR3: CASAQPGGSGSGANVLTF; V: TRBV12-5; size: .; J: TRBJ2-6
CDR3: CASSPGQRYGYTF; V: TRBV7-9; size: .; J: TRBJ1-2